A selection of T cell receptor beta chains follows, all from one sample in a study of blood T cell repertoires in COVID-19. Here immunoSEQ multiplex PCR was the method, and the copy in TCRdb shows in-frame clones only, minus some. The sample has about 250,000 clones, about nine tenths seen once. The sequenced material came from peripheral blood. Receptors originate from a woman in her forties who had recovered from COVID-19. Each CDR3 is given with its conserved first and last residue. The D gene is left open where the match is weak. Rows may omit the clone size; those that give it use once, few, many or a size class.

cdr3_aa: CATGTATNEKLFF
cdr3_nt: TGTGCCACCGGGACAGCAACTAATGAAAAACTGTTTTTT
clone_size: once
v_call: TRBV10-3
j_call: TRBJ1-4
d_call: TRBD1

cdr3_aa: CASSLQGTNEKLFF
cdr3_nt: TGTGCCAGCAGCTTACAGGGGACTAATGAAAAACTGTTTTTT
clone_size: -
v_call: TRBV3-1/TRBV3-2
j_call: TRBJ1-4
d_call: TRBD1

cdr3_aa: CASSLGRESEKLFF
cdr3_nt: TGCGCCAGCAGCTTGGGCAGGGAAAGTGAAAAACTGTTTTTT
clone_size: -
v_call: TRBV5-1
j_call: TRBJ1-4
d_call: -

cdr3_aa: CASSLGGRGAFF
cdr3_nt: TGTGCCAGCAGCTTAGGTGGGAGGGGAGCTTTCTTT
clone_size: -
v_call: TRBV7-9
j_call: TRBJ1-1
d_call: -

cdr3_aa: CASSPGDRPMNTEAFF
cdr3_nt: TGTGCCAGCTCACCGGGGGACAGGCCAATGAACACTGAAGCTTTCTTT
clone_size: -
v_call: TRBV18
j_call: TRBJ1-1
d_call: TRBD1

cdr3_aa: CASRETTLAGGLIAKNIQYF
cdr3_nt: TGTGCCAGCAGGGAAACTACACTAGCGGGAGGACTTATAGCCAAAAACATTCAGTACTTC
clone_size: -
v_call: TRBV6-1
j_call: TRBJ2-4
d_call: TRBD2

cdr3_aa: CASSLRGQGSYNEQFF
cdr3_nt: TGTGCCAGCAGTTTACGGGGACAGGGTTCCTACAATGAGCAGTTCTTC
clone_size: -
v_call: TRBV27
j_call: TRBJ2-1
d_call: TRBD1

cdr3_aa: CASSQDASGANVLTF
cdr3_nt: TGTGCCAGCAGCCAAGATGCGTCTGGGGCCAACGTCCTGACTTTC
clone_size: -
v_call: TRBV3-1/TRBV3-2
j_call: TRBJ2-6
d_call: -

cdr3_aa: CASSQDFFTSGNTDTQYF
cdr3_nt: TGCGCCAGCAGCCAAGATTTTTTCACTAGCGGGAACACAGATACGCAGTATTTT
clone_size: -
v_call: TRBV4-1
j_call: TRBJ2-3
d_call: TRBD2

cdr3_aa: CATSDSGVGTDTQYF
cdr3_nt: TGTGCCACCAGTGATTCAGGGGTCGGCACAGATACGCAGTATTTT
clone_size: -
v_call: TRBV24-1
j_call: TRBJ2-3
d_call: -

cdr3_aa: CASSFGLAGGDEQYF
cdr3_nt: TGTGCCAGCAGCTTCGGCCTAGCGGGAGGTGACGAGCAGTACTTC
clone_size: -
v_call: TRBV7-9
j_call: TRBJ2-7
d_call: TRBD2

cdr3_aa: CASSSLAGVSDEQFF
cdr3_nt: TGTGCCAGCAGCTCCCTAGCGGGAGTATCAGATGAGCAGTTCTTC
clone_size: -
v_call: TRBV7-8
j_call: TRBJ2-1
d_call: TRBD2

cdr3_aa: CASSLTPSGSIDEQFF
cdr3_nt: TGTGCCAGCAGCTTAACCCCTAGCGGGAGTATCGATGAGCAGTTCTTC
clone_size: once
v_call: TRBV7-3
j_call: TRBJ2-1
d_call: TRBD2

cdr3_aa: CASSSPDRGSEQYF
cdr3_nt: TGTGCCAGCAGCTCCCCGGACAGGGGGTCCGAGCAGTACTTC
clone_size: -
v_call: TRBV28
j_call: TRBJ2-7
d_call: TRBD1

cdr3_aa: CASSQDRASGNTIYF
cdr3_nt: TGTGCCAGCAGCCAAGACAGGGCTTCTGGAAACACCATATATTTT
clone_size: -
v_call: TRBV3-1/TRBV3-2
j_call: TRBJ1-3
d_call: -

cdr3_aa: CASSFQGSAEKLFF
cdr3_nt: TGTGCCAGCAGCTTTCAGGGTTCGGCTGAAAAACTGTTTTTT
clone_size: -
v_call: TRBV5-5
j_call: TRBJ1-4
d_call: -

cdr3_aa: CASSLAGQYNEQFF
cdr3_nt: TGTGCCAGCAGTCTAGCGGGACAGTACAATGAGCAGTTCTTC
clone_size: -
v_call: TRBV6-6
j_call: TRBJ2-1
d_call: TRBD2

cdr3_aa: CASSVAQETQYF
cdr3_nt: TGCGCCAGCAGCGTGGCACAAGAGACCCAGTACTTC
clone_size: -
v_call: TRBV5-1
j_call: TRBJ2-5
d_call: -

cdr3_aa: CASSERAGVAYEQYF
cdr3_nt: TGTGCCAGCAGCGAAAGAGCAGGGGTGGCCTACGAGCAGTACTTC
clone_size: -
v_call: TRBV7-9
j_call: TRBJ2-7
d_call: -